The rows below give T cell receptor beta chains drawn from one sample of a study of blood T cell repertoires in COVID-19. Profiled with immunoSEQ multiplex PCR; TCRdb holds only in-frame clones, not every one. The data hold over 140,000 clones, with roughly 80% observed a single time. The sequenced sample consisted of peripheral blood. These receptors were obtained from a woman in her fifties or sixties with acute or convalescent COVID-19. CDR3s include the opening cysteine and the closing phenylalanine or tryptophan. The order of the fields is V gene, D gene, J gene, clone size, CDR3 DNA, CDR3 protein. D genes are given only for firm matches. Size is omitted from some rows. Given values are once, few, many or a class for expanded clones.

V: TRBV11-2
D: -
J: TRBJ1-2
size: few
DNA: TGTGCCAGCAGCTTATTCGTTGTCGGGCCGCAGGGTCGGGATGGCTACACCTTC
CDR3: CASSLFVVGPQGRDGYTF

V: TRBV30
D: TRBD1
J: TRBJ1-2
size: -
DNA: TGTGCCTGGGCCGGAAGGACAGGGATCTTC
CDR3: CAWAGRTGIF

V: TRBV27
D: TRBD2
J: TRBJ2-1
size: -
DNA: TGTGCCAGCAGTTTAGAGGGACTAGCGGGCCGGGAGCAGTTCTTC
CDR3: CASSLEGLAGREQFF

V: TRBV30
D: -
J: TRBJ1-4
size: -
DNA: TGTGCCTGGAGTGAGAATCGGGGAAATGAAAAACTGTTTTTT
CDR3: CAWSENRGNEKLFF

V: TRBV7-6
D: TRBD1
J: TRBJ2-1
size: -
DNA: TGTGCCAGCAGCTTCGGGACAGGGGACAATGAGCAGTTCTTC
CDR3: CASSFGTGDNEQFF

V: TRBV11-1
D: -
J: TRBJ1-2
size: -
DNA: TGTGCCAGCAGCTTAGGATCCCGGAACTATGGCTACACCTTC
CDR3: CASSLGSRNYGYTF

V: TRBV5-1
D: -
J: TRBJ1-5
size: -
DNA: TGCGCCAGCAGCTTGGGGACTAGTCTTAGCAATCAGCCCCAGCATTTT
CDR3: CASSLGTSLSNQPQHF

V: TRBV6-1
D: TRBD1
J: TRBJ1-4
size: few
DNA: TGTGCCAGCAGTGAAGGGGACAGGGATTTCGAGAAACTGTTTTTT
CDR3: CASSEGDRDFEKLFF

V: TRBV18
D: -
J: TRBJ1-2
size: -
DNA: TGTGCCAGCTCACCACGTACGGACGACAGGTTGGATGGCTACACCTTC
CDR3: CASSPRTDDRLDGYTF

V: TRBV7-9
D: -
J: TRBJ1-1
size: -
DNA: TGTGCCAGCAGCTTTACGGGGGGGCTTAACACTGAAGCTTTCTTT
CDR3: CASSFTGGLNTEAFF

V: TRBV6-5
D: TRBD1
J: TRBJ2-1
size: once
DNA: TGTGCCAGCAGTTACTCGATTGACAGGGGTAATGAGCAGTTCTTC
CDR3: CASSYSIDRGNEQFF

V: TRBV28
D: -
J: TRBJ1-5
size: -
DNA: TGTGCCAGCAGGGGGACAATTAATGGTCAGCCCCAGCATTTT
CDR3: CASRGTINGQPQHF

V: TRBV28
D: -
J: TRBJ2-7
size: -
DNA: TGTGCCAGCAGTTTTTATTCCGGCGAGCAGTACTTC
CDR3: CASSFYSGEQYF

V: TRBV11-2
D: -
J: TRBJ2-2
size: -
DNA: TGTGCCAGCAGCTTATTAGCGGTGATTACCGGGGAGCTGTTTTTT
CDR3: CASSLLAVITGELFF

V: TRBV28
D: -
J: TRBJ1-6
size: -
DNA: TGTGCCAGCAGTTCCCGTCGGGACATCTATAATTCACCCCTCCACTTT
CDR3: CASSSRRDIYNSPLHF

V: TRBV5-1
D: TRBD1
J: TRBJ2-3
size: -
DNA: TGCGCCAGCAGCTCCGGACAGGGTATCACAGATACGCAGTATTTT
CDR3: CASSSGQGITDTQYF

V: TRBV6-4
D: TRBD1
J: TRBJ2-3
size: -
DNA: TGTGCCAGCAGCGCTACACTGGCCCCAGGGGGTTCCACAGATACGCAGTATTTT
CDR3: CASSATLAPGGSTDTQYF

V: TRBV9
D: -
J: TRBJ1-4
size: -
DNA: TGTGCCAGCAGCCCCCAGGGGAATAATGAAAAACTGTTTTTT
CDR3: CASSPQGNNEKLFF

V: TRBV7-3
D: TRBD1
J: TRBJ1-1
size: -
DNA: TGTGCCAGCAGCCCTGGACAGGGCATGAACACTGAAGCTTTCTTT
CDR3: CASSPGQGMNTEAFF

V: TRBV30
D: -
J: TRBJ2-7
size: -
DNA: TGTGCCTGGAGCACCCTCCCCGGTTCCTACGAGCAGTACTTC
CDR3: CAWSTLPGSYEQYF

V: TRBV28
D: TRBD1
J: TRBJ2-7
size: -
DNA: TGTGCCAGCAGTTTAACTGGAGCAGGGGGTGAGCAGTACTTC
CDR3: CASSLTGAGGEQYF

V: TRBV24-1
D: TRBD2
J: TRBJ2-1
size: -
DNA: TGTGCCACCAGTGACCCCCTGCGTTCCGGGGCGGGAGTCTACAATGAGCAGTTCTTC
CDR3: CATSDPLRSGAGVYNEQFF

V: TRBV12-3/TRBV12-4
D: TRBD2
J: TRBJ2-1
size: once
DNA: TGTGCCAGCAGTACGAAACTAGCGGGTGAGCAGTTCTTC
CDR3: CASSTKLAGEQFF

V: TRBV9
D: -
J: TRBJ2-1
size: once
DNA: TGTGCCAGCCACGGCGGGACGGGCTCCTACAATGAGCAGTTCTTC
CDR3: CASHGGTGSYNEQFF

V: TRBV2
D: TRBD1
J: TRBJ2-1
size: -
DNA: TGTGCCAGCAGCGGGCAGGACAGGGGCAACTACAATGAGCAGTTCTTC
CDR3: CASSGQDRGNYNEQFF

V: TRBV7-2
D: -
J: TRBJ1-1
size: -
DNA: TGTGCCAGCAGCTTAGTTGGAGTGAACACTGAAGCTTTCTTT
CDR3: CASSLVGVNTEAFF

V: TRBV7-9
D: -
J: TRBJ2-3
size: -
DNA: TGTGCCAGCAGCTTATCCGTCACAGATACGCAGTATTTT
CDR3: CASSLSVTDTQYF

V: TRBV7-9
D: TRBD1
J: TRBJ2-7
size: once
DNA: TGTGCCAGCAGCTTCACAGGGGGCAATAGCGACGAGCAGTACTTC
CDR3: CASSFTGGNSDEQYF

V: TRBV4-1
D: -
J: TRBJ2-1
size: -
DNA: TGCGCCAGCAGCCAAGGAGAACGAACGAGCTCCTACAATGAGCAGTTCTTC
CDR3: CASSQGERTSSYNEQFF

V: TRBV10-2
D: TRBD1
J: TRBJ1-2
size: -
DNA: TGCGCCAGCAGTGAGGACAGGGGACGAAATTATGGCTACACCTTC
CDR3: CASSEDRGRNYGYTF

V: TRBV19
D: -
J: TRBJ1-2
size: -
DNA: TGTGCCAGTATGGAGCTATCCTATGGCTACACCTTC
CDR3: CASMELSYGYTF

V: TRBV27
D: -
J: TRBJ2-3
size: -
DNA: TGTGCCAGCAGTCCGAAAGGGCGAGCGGCTATCACAGATACGCAGTATTTT
CDR3: CASSPKGRAAITDTQYF

V: TRBV12-3/TRBV12-4
D: TRBD1
J: TRBJ2-5
size: -
DNA: TGTGCCAGCAGCTCACAGGGGGAGACCCAGTACTTC
CDR3: CASSSQGETQYF

V: TRBV20-1
D: -
J: TRBJ2-5
size: -
DNA: TGCAGTGCTCGGCGGCAGGAGACCCAGTACTTC
CDR3: CSARRQETQYF

V: TRBV25-1
D: TRBD1
J: TRBJ1-2
size: -
DNA: TGTGCCAGCAGGCAGACAGGGGCCGCCCATGGCTACACCTTC
CDR3: CASRQTGAAHGYTF

V: TRBV5-4
D: -
J: TRBJ2-1
size: -
DNA: TGTGCCAGCAGCCCTCCGGGCCTAGCGCGCAATGAGCAGTTCTTC
CDR3: CASSPPGLARNEQFF

V: TRBV28
D: TRBD2
J: TRBJ2-5
size: -
DNA: TGTGCCAGCAGTCACGGCATCAGACTAGCGGGAGGAGAGACCCAGTACTTC
CDR3: CASSHGIRLAGGETQYF

V: TRBV2
D: -
J: TRBJ2-5
size: -
DNA: TGTGCCAGCAGCTTGACAGTAGAGACCCAGTACTTC
CDR3: CASSLTVETQYF

V: TRBV7-9
D: -
J: TRBJ1-1
size: -
DNA: TGTGCCAGCAGCTCCTCCCTCACAGGGAGCACTGAAGCTTTCTTT
CDR3: CASSSSLTGSTEAFF

V: TRBV5-1
D: TRBD2
J: TRBJ2-7
size: -
DNA: TGCGCCAGCAGCCGACCCGGGGCCCTGCAAGCGGGAGGCAACTACGAGCAGTACTTC
CDR3: CASSRPGALQAGGNYEQYF

V: TRBV7-9
D: -
J: TRBJ1-5
size: -
DNA: TGTGCCAGCAGCTTAGCGCGGGGGGCTGGGGATCAGCCCCAGCATTTT
CDR3: CASSLARGAGDQPQHF

V: TRBV4-3
D: -
J: TRBJ1-2
size: -
DNA: TGCGCCAGCAGCCAAGAAGCCGGGGAGGGCTATGGCTACACCTTC
CDR3: CASSQEAGEGYGYTF

V: TRBV7-3
D: TRBD2
J: TRBJ2-7
size: few
DNA: TGTGCCAGCAGCGCCGGGCCGGGACTAGCGGCTGAGCAGTACTTC
CDR3: CASSAGPGLAAEQYF

V: TRBV11-3
D: TRBD2
J: TRBJ2-7
size: -
DNA: TGTGCCAGCAGCCCCCCGAGGGTAGCGGGAGGGTTCGAGCAGTACTTC
CDR3: CASSPPRVAGGFEQYF

V: TRBV7-8
D: -
J: TRBJ2-7
size: -
DNA: TGTGCCAGCAGACAAACAAAACGGAGGGACTTGGGAATTTTGGAGCAGTACTTC
CDR3: CASRQTKRRDLGILEQYF

V: TRBV5-1
D: -
J: TRBJ1-1
size: -
DNA: TGCGCCAGCAGCTTGAACGGAGTCACCACTGAAGCTTTCTTT
CDR3: CASSLNGVTTEAFF

V: TRBV28
D: -
J: TRBJ1-5
size: -
DNA: TGTGCCAGCAGTCCCTTGGGGGGGATGGTTAGCAATCAGCCCCAGCATTTT
CDR3: CASSPLGGMVSNQPQHF

V: TRBV28
D: -
J: TRBJ1-6
size: -
DNA: TGTGCCAGCAGTCCCCCACAGGGAGGGATAATACCCCTCCACTTT
CDR3: CASSPPQGGIIPLHF

V: TRBV4-3
D: -
J: TRBJ1-1
size: few
DNA: TGCGCCAGCAGCCAAGAAGGGGGTTCCGTCGGACAAAAGGCTTTCTTT
CDR3: CASSQEGGSVGQKAFF

V: TRBV5-1
D: TRBD1
J: TRBJ1-2
size: -
DNA: TGCGCCAGCAGCTTGGTAGGACAGGGGAATGGCGGCTACACCTTC
CDR3: CASSLVGQGNGGYTF

V: TRBV5-1
D: TRBD1
J: TRBJ1-4
size: once
DNA: TGCGCCAGCAGCTTAAAACAGGGGATGGTTGGAGAAAAACTGTTTTTT
CDR3: CASSLKQGMVGEKLFF

V: TRBV4-1
D: TRBD1
J: TRBJ2-3
size: once
DNA: TGCGCCAGCAGCCAGCCCACCCGTAGAGGGGGCCAAGATACGCAGTATTTT
CDR3: CASSQPTRRGGQDTQYF

V: TRBV6-6
D: -
J: TRBJ2-1
size: -
DNA: TGTGCCAGCATTGAGGACGGGGGTGGTGAGCAGTTCTTC
CDR3: CASIEDGGGEQFF